The T cell receptor (beta chain) under discussion was sequenced for a study of blood T cell repertoires in COVID-19. Study background: Researchers got acute and convalescent COVID-19 samples from the United States, Italy and Spain.

Libraries were prepared by immunoSEQ multiplex PCR; TCRdb keeps only in-frame clonotypes and omits some of them. The data hold approximately 110,000 clones, with over 70% observed a single time. Per germline, CDR1 MDHEN and CDR2 SYDVKM. V shed 4 bases, J shed 3 bases, and the junction held 6 bases outside the gene matches. The CDR3 consists of 15 residues. The TCR comes from a woman in her sixties or seventies with acute or convalescent COVID-19. The chain is built from TRBV28 and TRBJ2-3; 8 bases match TRBD2. Sequencing was done on a sample of peripheral blood. The CDR3 is CASSSWASGTDTQYF. The CDR3 region has the DNA TGTGCCAGCAGTTCATGGGCTAGCGGGACAGATACGCAGTATTTT.